Shown below are 6 T cell receptor beta chains from a single sample sequenced in a study of T cell responses to AZD1222 COVID-19 vaccine. TCRdb's copy holds only in-frame clones and misses some; the assay was immunoSEQ multiplex PCR. The table lists some 140,000 clones, 93% of them singletons. Sequences were derived from peripheral blood, sampled on day 0 of AZD1222 vaccination. The receptor source for this set is an adult in good health.

V and J are TRBV7-2 and TRBJ2-3, with TRBD2 as a possible D gene (5 bases). V lost 10 bases to trimming and J lost 5 bases, with 22 bases between them. Germline V gene data show CDR1 as SGHTA and CDR2 as FQGNSA. The CDR3 extends over 15 amino acids. DNA for the CDR3: TGTGCCACCCCTACAGTAGGAGGACGAGGAGATACGCAGTATTTT. Residues: CATPTVGGRGDTQYF.

This clone was counted once. The J gene is TRBJ2-5, the V gene TRBV3-1 (or the pseudogene TRBV3-2); TRBD2 matches at 9 bases. CDR1 and CDR2 (germline): LGHDT, YNNKEL (reference sequence). V lost 6 bases to trimming and J lost 5 bases; unmatched junction nucleotides: 10. The CDR3 covers 15 residues. CDR3 amino acids: CASRGQPAGGETQYF. DNA for the CDR3: TGTGCCAGCAGAGGACAGCCGGCGGGAGGGGAGACCCAGTACTTC.

This chain links TRBV4-1 with TRBJ1-2; tentatively, D is TRBD1 (6 bases). This CDR3 is built from 15 residues. The germline V gene has CDR1 MGHRA and CDR2 YSYEKL. With 3 bases removed from V and 6 bases from J, the gap between germline ends came to 17 bases. CDR3 DNA: TGCGCCAGCAGCCACAGACAGGTTCTTGGCGATGGCTACACCTTC. Translation: CASSHRQVLGDGYTF.

The rearrangement links TRBV2 to TRBJ1-6; D ambiguous. The ends were cut back, 7 bases at V and 0 bases at J, with 13 bases in the middle. This CDR3 is 16 amino acids long. CDR1 and CDR2 (germline): SNHLY, FYNNEI. The CDR3 DNA is TGTGCCAGCAAGCCCACCCCGAGCTCCTATAATTCACCCCTCCACTTT. As protein: CASKPTPSSYNSPLHF.

The chain joins TRBV7-3 to TRBJ2-2; D possibly corresponds to TRBD1 (6 bases). The CDR3 contains 14 residues. Trimming took off 5 bases at V and 5 bases at J, with 12 bases between the two ends. Germline assignment: CDR1 SGHTA and CDR2 FQGTGA. CDR3 region: CASSLKTGTGELFF. CDR3 nucleotide sequence: TGTGCCAGCAGCCTCAAGACAGGAACCGGGGAGCTGTTTTTT.

The chain joins TRBV6-1 to TRBJ1-4, with D unclear. From germline, CDR1 is MNHNS and CDR2 SASEGT. The CDR3 runs 14 residues. Trimming shortened V by 2 bases and J by 7 bases, and 11 bases separated the two germline ends. The CDR3 DNA reads TGTGCCAGCAGTGAATCCTGGGTTAGTGAAAAACTGTTTTTT. Protein sequence: CASSESWVSEKLFF.